This TCR beta chain was captured by sequencing in a study of blood T cell repertoires in COVID-19. Across the whole study: Samples representing acute and convalescent COVID-19 were sourced from the United States, Italy and Spain. PBMCs, B-cell-depleted T cells, or T cells were the source of the cDNA or gDNA that made up the material.

Authors' methods: How many nucleated cells were present was estimated from reference gene primer amplification. Assay used: immunoSEQ multiplex PCR; TCRdb lists only in-frame clones, some missing. The DNA gave D and trimming, while V, J and clone size come from that table. The data show approximately 480,000 clones, with 89% seen just once and 0.9% held by the top ten. Patients in Seattle were enrolled during active infection, then followed longitudinally. This CDR3 contains 16 residues. In germline, CDR1 is SGHRS, CDR2 YFSETQ. The trim removed 3 bases at V and 0 bases at J, leaving 2 bases unmatched.

The chain carries TRBV5-1 and TRBJ2-3, with TRBD2 matching over 12 bases. Sequencing was carried out using peripheral blood. The receptor was isolated from a man between 18 and 29 years old with COVID-19, enrolled during active disease. CDR3 residues: CASSWGTSGSTDTQYF. In DNA form, the CDR3 reads TGCGCCAGCAGCTGGGGGACTAGCGGGAGCACAGATACGCAGTATTTT.